Shown below are 3 T cell receptor beta chains from a single sample sequenced in a study of shared clonotypes between healthy human individuals. Repertoires were generated with immunoSEQ multiplex PCR, while TCRdb's copy carries only in-frame clones and drops some. The sample lists some 95,000 clones; about 70% were seen once. The sample was memory CD8+ T cells sorted from blood. Subset in this sample: CD45RO+ cells pooled with CCR7-negative TemRA cells. The receptors derive from a man in his thirties or forties in good health.

The V and J genes are TRBV18 and TRBJ2-7; TRBD1 agrees at 10 bases. CDR3 length equals 16 residues. V trimming: 0 bases; J trimming: 6 bases; junction bases outside the gene matches: 8. CDR1 is KGHSH and CDR2 is LQKENI in the germline V gene. The CDR3 DNA reads as TGTGCCAGCTCACCACCGGACAGGGGGATTTTTGGCGAGCAGTACTTC. This encodes CASSPPDRGIFGEQYF.

J is TRBJ2-6 and V is TRBV27, with 7 bases that match TRBD2. The CDR3 length is 18 residues. The germline V gene has CDR1 MNHEY and CDR2 SMNVEV (reference sequence). V dropped 0 bases and J dropped 2; count of bases not matched to a gene: 7. In nucleotides, the CDR3 is TGTGCCAGCAGTTTATCGAAGTTCGCGGGAGCTGGGGCCAACGTCCTGACTTTC. Translating it yields CASSLSKFAGAGANVLTF.

CDR3 sequence: CASSLAGGVGSYEQYF. The CDR3 region has the DNA TGTGCCAGCAGCTTGGCGGGTGGGGTCGGCTCCTACGAGCAGTACTTC. The V and J genes are TRBV5-6 and TRBJ2-7; D is unresolved. The germline V gene encodes CDR1 SGHDT and CDR2 YYEEEE. The ends were cut back, 0 bases at V and 0 bases at J, with 13 bases in the middle. The CDR3 spans 16 residues.